These T cell receptor beta chains were read from a single sample in a study of human T cells and chemical hapten exposure. TCRdb processed the reads anew with MiXCR; each CDR3 protein has one entry. The sample includes more than 100,000 distinct CDR3 sequences, about 8.9% of them seen just once. The source material was whole blood. The receptors come from a human donor in good health. Some clones in this sample may be carry-over from other donors' samples. Both conserved end residues are part of each CDR3. The D gene is left open where the match is weak. Clone size is given for some rows only: seen once, a few or many times, or a class if the clone is expanded.

CDR3 protein: CASSLTKGIRLDTDTQYF
CDR3 DNA: TGTGCCAGCAGCTTAACCAAGGGGATTAGACTCGACACAGATACGCAGTATTTT
J gene: TRBJ2-3
V gene: TRBV7-8
clone size: NA
D gene: NA

CDR3 protein: CASSRARVGRFPTSTDTQYF
CDR3 DNA: TGTGCCAGCAGCAGAGCAAGGGTCGGGAGGTTCCCCACTAGCACAGATACGCAGTATTTT
J gene: TRBJ2-3
V gene: TRBV7-8
clone size: many
D gene: TRBD2

CDR3 protein: CASSEGQGRGNQPQHF
CDR3 DNA: TGTGCCAGCAGTGAAGGCCAGGGCCGGGGAAATCAGCCCCAGCATTTT
J gene: TRBJ1-5
V gene: TRBV6-1
clone size: NA
D gene: NA

CDR3 protein: CASRATGTAYLQETQYF
CDR3 DNA: TGCGCCAGCAGGGCTACCGGGACAGCTTACCTCCAAGAGACCCAGTACTTC
J gene: TRBJ2-5
V gene: TRBV5-1
clone size: NA
D gene: TRBD1

CDR3 protein: CSAPPTSGRADTQYF
CDR3 DNA: TGCAGCGCCCCGCCGACTAGCGGGAGGGCAGATACGCAGTATTTT
J gene: TRBJ2-3
V gene: TRBV29-1
clone size: few
D gene: TRBD2

CDR3 protein: CASHHGYSYNEQFF
CDR3 DNA: TGTGCCAGCCACCACGGCTATTCCTACAATGAGCAGTTCTTC
J gene: TRBJ2-1
V gene: TRBV6-5
clone size: NA
D gene: NA

CDR3 protein: CASSLGRGSEAFF
CDR3 DNA: TGTGCCAGCAGCTTAGGCAGAGGTTCTGAAGCTTTCTTT
J gene: TRBJ1-1
V gene: TRBV13
clone size: few
D gene: NA

CDR3 protein: CASSPLFLAGASLFF
CDR3 DNA: TGTGCCAGCAGCCCACTCTTCCTAGCGGGAGCCTCGTTGTTCTTC
J gene: TRBJ2-1
V gene: TRBV6-2/TRBV6-3
clone size: few
D gene: TRBD2

CDR3 protein: CASSQDTDTQYF
CDR3 DNA: TGTGCCAGCAGCCAAGATACCGATACGCAGTATTTT
J gene: TRBJ2-3
V gene: TRBV4-2
clone size: few
D gene: NA

CDR3 protein: CASSIPAGREQYF
CDR3 DNA: TGTGCCAGTAGTATCCCAGCAGGGCGCGAGCAGTACTTC
J gene: TRBJ2-7
V gene: TRBV19
clone size: few
D gene: NA

CDR3 protein: CASSPTRGVLGTEAFF
CDR3 DNA: TGCGCCAGCAGCCCCACTCGGGGGGTTTTGGGCACTGAAGCTTTCTTT
J gene: TRBJ1-1
V gene: TRBV5-1
clone size: NA
D gene: NA

CDR3 protein: CASSRDGLNTEAFF
CDR3 DNA: TGTGCCAGCTCACGGGACGGGCTGAACACTGAAGCTTTCTTT
J gene: TRBJ1-1
V gene: TRBV18
clone size: many
D gene: NA

CDR3 protein: CASGHWGTGELFF
CDR3 DNA: TGTGCTAGTGGTCACTGGGGGACCGGGGAGCTGTTTTTT
J gene: TRBJ2-2
V gene: TRBV12-5
clone size: NA
D gene: NA

CDR3 protein: CASSPGQGGNSPLHF
CDR3 DNA: TGTGCCAGCAGCCCTGGACAGGGTGGGAATTCACCCCTCCACTTT
J gene: TRBJ1-6
V gene: TRBV2
clone size: few
D gene: TRBD1

CDR3 protein: CALSGLASLYEQFF
CDR3 DNA: TGTGCCTTGAGCGGACTAGCGTCTCTGTATGAGCAGTTCTTC
J gene: TRBJ2-1
V gene: TRBV30
clone size: NA
D gene: TRBD2

CDR3 protein: CASSVPGSGTDTQYF
CDR3 DNA: TGTGCCAGCAGCGTCCCGGGGTCTGGCACAGATACGCAGTATTTT
J gene: TRBJ2-3
V gene: TRBV5-6
clone size: NA
D gene: NA

CDR3 protein: CASSQVKDNYNEQFF
CDR3 DNA: TGCGCCAGCAGCCAAGTCAAAGACAACTACAATGAGCAGTTCTTC
J gene: TRBJ2-1
V gene: TRBV4-1
clone size: many
D gene: NA

CDR3 protein: CASSTPLVQSDYEQYF
CDR3 DNA: TGTGCCAGCAGTACCCCCCTCGTACAGAGTGATTACGAGCAGTACTTC
J gene: TRBJ2-7
V gene: TRBV28
clone size: few
D gene: NA

CDR3 protein: CASSPSGLFTDTQYF
CDR3 DNA: TGTGCCAGCTCACCCTCCGGACTTTTCACAGATACGCAGTATTTT
J gene: TRBJ2-3
V gene: TRBV18
clone size: NA
D gene: NA

CDR3 protein: CASSLAPYTEAFF
CDR3 DNA: TGTGCCAGCAGTTTGGCCCCCTACACTGAAGCTTTCTTT
J gene: TRBJ1-1
V gene: TRBV27
clone size: NA
D gene: NA

CDR3 protein: CASSQRDRGGISTYEQYF
CDR3 DNA: TGTGCCAGCAGCCAACGGGACAGGGGCGGTATTAGCACCTACGAGCAGTACTTC
J gene: TRBJ2-7
V gene: TRBV11-2
clone size: few
D gene: TRBD1

CDR3 protein: CATSRAGAGRNEQFF
CDR3 DNA: TGTGCCACCAGCAGAGCTGGTGCAGGGCGCAATGAGCAGTTCTTC
J gene: TRBJ2-1
V gene: TRBV15
clone size: NA
D gene: NA

CDR3 protein: CASTPRLAASNEQYF
CDR3 DNA: TGTGCCAGCACCCCCCGACTAGCGGCTTCCAACGAGCAGTACTTC
J gene: TRBJ2-7
V gene: TRBV6-1
clone size: NA
D gene: TRBD2

CDR3 protein: CASSQVRPLAVDNEQFF
CDR3 DNA: TGTGCCAGCAGCCAAGTCAGGCCCCTAGCGGTAGACAATGAGCAGTTCTTC
J gene: TRBJ2-1
V gene: TRBV4-2
clone size: NA
D gene: TRBD2

CDR3 protein: CSANIPGGTDTQYF
CDR3 DNA: TGCAGTGCTAATATACCAGGGGGAACAGATACGCAGTATTTT
J gene: TRBJ2-3
V gene: TRBV20-1
clone size: NA
D gene: TRBD1

CDR3 protein: CSAQPPDTGVEAFF
CDR3 DNA: TGCAGTGCTCAGCCGCCCGACACAGGGGTCGAAGCTTTCTTT
J gene: TRBJ1-1
V gene: TRBV20-1
clone size: few
D gene: TRBD1

CDR3 protein: CASSWVGGGTEAFF
CDR3 DNA: TGTGCCAGCAGCTGGGTGGGGGGAGGTACTGAAGCTTTCTTT
J gene: TRBJ1-1
V gene: TRBV7-2
clone size: many
D gene: NA

CDR3 protein: CSAAGDTANYNEQFF
CDR3 DNA: TGCAGTGCAGCGGGGGATACCGCAAATTACAATGAGCAGTTCTTC
J gene: TRBJ2-1
V gene: TRBV20-1
clone size: few
D gene: TRBD2

CDR3 protein: CASSPTGTTEAFF
CDR3 DNA: TGTGCCAGCAGCCCGACGGGGACCACTGAAGCTTTCTTT
J gene: TRBJ1-1
V gene: TRBV7-2
clone size: many
D gene: NA

CDR3 protein: CASRRSPAPPNPNTEAFF
CDR3 DNA: TGCGCCAGCAGACGCAGCCCCGCTCCTCCGAACCCGAACACTGAAGCTTTCTTT
J gene: TRBJ1-1
V gene: TRBV5-1
clone size: NA
D gene: NA

CDR3 protein: CASSIWTGGNTGELFF
CDR3 DNA: TGTGCCAGTAGTATCTGGACAGGGGGAAACACCGGGGAGCTGTTTTTT
J gene: TRBJ2-2
V gene: TRBV19
clone size: few
D gene: TRBD1

CDR3 protein: CASSVVTPPGTEAFF
CDR3 DNA: TGTGCCAGCAGCGTCGTGACTCCGCCCGGCACTGAAGCTTTCTTT
J gene: TRBJ1-1
V gene: TRBV9
clone size: many
D gene: NA

CDR3 protein: CASSIQGEPNQPQHF
CDR3 DNA: TGTGCCAGTAGTATACAGGGAGAGCCCAATCAGCCCCAGCATTTT
J gene: TRBJ1-5
V gene: TRBV19
clone size: many
D gene: NA

CDR3 protein: CASNPTGTDTEAFF
CDR3 DNA: TGTGCCAGCAACCCGACAGGGACGGACACTGAAGCTTTCTTT
J gene: TRBJ1-1
V gene: TRBV7-9
clone size: many
D gene: TRBD1

CDR3 protein: CSATSPVDSNEQFF
CDR3 DNA: TGCAGTGCTACCTCACCTGTGGATTCCAATGAGCAGTTCTTC
J gene: TRBJ2-1
V gene: TRBV20-1
clone size: few
D gene: NA

CDR3 protein: CATSRRPGRSGELFF
CDR3 DNA: TGTGCCACCAGCAGAAGGCCTGGAAGGTCCGGGGAGCTGTTTTTT
J gene: TRBJ2-2
V gene: TRBV15
clone size: many
D gene: NA

CDR3 protein: CASSAPVWPTEAFF
CDR3 DNA: TGTGCCAGCAGCGCCCCAGTTTGGCCCACTGAAGCTTTCTTT
J gene: TRBJ1-1
V gene: TRBV7-9
clone size: few
D gene: NA

CDR3 protein: CASSYSTGGDGYTF
CDR3 DNA: TGTGCCAGCAGTTACTCGACGGGGGGGGATGGCTACACCTTC
J gene: TRBJ1-2
V gene: TRBV6-5
clone size: many
D gene: NA

CDR3 protein: CASSFGVTGELFF
CDR3 DNA: TGTGCCAGCAGCTTCGGGGTCACCGGGGAGCTGTTTTTT
J gene: TRBJ2-2
V gene: TRBV7-7
clone size: many
D gene: NA

CDR3 protein: CSVPDNTEAFF
CDR3 DNA: TGCAGTGTACCAGACAACACTGAAGCTTTCTTT
J gene: TRBJ1-1
V gene: TRBV20-1
clone size: few
D gene: NA

CDR3 protein: CASSMRGNEQYF
CDR3 DNA: TGTGCCAGTAGTATGAGAGGGAACGAGCAGTACTTC
J gene: TRBJ2-7
V gene: TRBV19
clone size: NA
D gene: NA

CDR3 protein: CASSLADPQETQYF
CDR3 DNA: TGCGCCAGCAGCTTGGCAGACCCCCAAGAGACCCAGTACTTC
J gene: TRBJ2-5
V gene: TRBV5-1
clone size: few
D gene: NA

CDR3 protein: CSAIPGETDTQYF
CDR3 DNA: TGCAGTGCTATCCCAGGGGAGACAGATACGCAGTATTTT
J gene: TRBJ2-3
V gene: TRBV20-1
clone size: few
D gene: NA

CDR3 protein: CSGVGGLETQYF
CDR3 DNA: TGCAGCGGAGTAGGGGGCTTGGAGACCCAGTACTTC
J gene: TRBJ2-5
V gene: TRBV29-1
clone size: many
D gene: TRBD1

CDR3 protein: CASSPRTANSYEQYF
CDR3 DNA: TGTGCCAGCAGCCCTCGGACAGCAAACTCCTACGAGCAGTACTTC
J gene: TRBJ2-7
V gene: TRBV7-8
clone size: NA
D gene: NA

CDR3 protein: CASSHRDRGRYNEQFF
CDR3 DNA: TGTGCCAGCAGCCACCGGGACAGGGGCCGGTACAATGAGCAGTTCTTC
J gene: TRBJ2-1
V gene: TRBV11-2
clone size: NA
D gene: TRBD1

CDR3 protein: CASSYLGANTEAFF
CDR3 DNA: TGTGCCAGCAGTTACTTGGGGGCGAACACTGAAGCTTTCTTT
J gene: TRBJ1-1
V gene: TRBV6-2/TRBV6-3
clone size: few
D gene: NA

CDR3 protein: CASSDKVGERGNQPQHF
CDR3 DNA: TGTGCCAGCAGTGATAAGGTGGGGGAGAGGGGTAATCAGCCCCAGCATTTT
J gene: TRBJ1-5
V gene: TRBV2
clone size: NA
D gene: NA

CDR3 protein: CASSLDSSTGELFF
CDR3 DNA: TGTGCCAGCAGCTTAGATTCTTCCACCGGGGAGCTGTTTTTT
J gene: TRBJ2-2
V gene: TRBV11-2
clone size: few
D gene: NA